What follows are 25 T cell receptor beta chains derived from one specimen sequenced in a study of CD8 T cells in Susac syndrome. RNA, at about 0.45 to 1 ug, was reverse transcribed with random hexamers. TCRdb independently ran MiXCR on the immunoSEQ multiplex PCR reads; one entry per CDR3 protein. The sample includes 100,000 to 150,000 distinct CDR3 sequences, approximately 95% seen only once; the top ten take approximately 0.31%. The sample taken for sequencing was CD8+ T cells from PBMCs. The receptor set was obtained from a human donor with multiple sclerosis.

The CDR3 spells CASSYSAGLDYGYTF. Written as DNA, the CDR3 is TGTGCCAGCAGTTACTCAGCGGGCCTAGACTATGGCTACACCTTC. The chain combines TRBV6-5 with TRBJ1-2; no clear D gene. The CDR3 covers 15 residues. Trimming removed 0 bases at V and 3 bases at J, with 11 bases between. The germline CDR1 and CDR2 sequences are MNHEY and SVGAGI.

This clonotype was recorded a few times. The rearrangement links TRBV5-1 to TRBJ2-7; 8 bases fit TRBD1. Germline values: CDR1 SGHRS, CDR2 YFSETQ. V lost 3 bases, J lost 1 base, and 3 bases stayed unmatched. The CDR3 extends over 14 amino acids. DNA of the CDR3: TGCGCCAGCAGCTCTACAGGGGGATCCTACGAGCAGTACGTC. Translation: CASSSTGGSYEQYV.

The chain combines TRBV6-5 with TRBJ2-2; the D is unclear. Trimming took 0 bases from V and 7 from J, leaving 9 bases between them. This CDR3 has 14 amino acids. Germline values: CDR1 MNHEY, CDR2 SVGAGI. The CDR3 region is CASSYSLGNGELFF. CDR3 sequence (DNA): TGTGCCAGCAGTTACTCCCTCGGCAACGGGGAGCTGTTTTTT.

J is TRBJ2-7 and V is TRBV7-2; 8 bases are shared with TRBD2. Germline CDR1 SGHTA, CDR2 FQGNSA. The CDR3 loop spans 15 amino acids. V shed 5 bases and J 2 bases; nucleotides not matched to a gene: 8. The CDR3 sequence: CASSVKRGPTYEQYF. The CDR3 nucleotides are TGTGCCAGCAGCGTGAAGCGGGGGCCCACCTACGAGCAGTACTTC.

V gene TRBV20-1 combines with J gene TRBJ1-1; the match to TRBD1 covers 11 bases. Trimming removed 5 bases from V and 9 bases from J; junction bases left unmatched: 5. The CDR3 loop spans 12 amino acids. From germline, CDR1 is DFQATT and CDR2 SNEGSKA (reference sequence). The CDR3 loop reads CSAWTGGDQAFF. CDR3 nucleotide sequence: TGCAGTGCTTGGACAGGGGGCGATCAAGCTTTCTTT.

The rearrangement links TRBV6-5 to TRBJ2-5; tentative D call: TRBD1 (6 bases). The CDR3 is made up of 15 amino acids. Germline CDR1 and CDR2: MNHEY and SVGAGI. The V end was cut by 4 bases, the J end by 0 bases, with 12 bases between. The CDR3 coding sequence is TGTGCCAGCAGTTCATTCGGACAGCACCAAGAGACCCAGTACTTC. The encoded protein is CASSSFGQHQETQYF.

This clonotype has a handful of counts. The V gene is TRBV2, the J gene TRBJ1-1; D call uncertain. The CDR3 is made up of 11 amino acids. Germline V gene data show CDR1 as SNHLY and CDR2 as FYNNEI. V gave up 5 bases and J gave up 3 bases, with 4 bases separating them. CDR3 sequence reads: CASSSYTEAFF. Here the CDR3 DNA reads TGTGCCAGCAGTAGTTACACTGAAGCTTTCTTT.

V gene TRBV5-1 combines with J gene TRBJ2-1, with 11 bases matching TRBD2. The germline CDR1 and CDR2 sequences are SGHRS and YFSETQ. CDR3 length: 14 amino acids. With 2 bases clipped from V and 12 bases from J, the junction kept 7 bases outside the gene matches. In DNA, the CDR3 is TGCGCCAGCAGCTTTAACGCGGGGACTAGCGGGCAGTTCTTC. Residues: CASSFNAGTSGQFF. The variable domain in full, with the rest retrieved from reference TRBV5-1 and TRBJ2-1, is KAGVTQTPRYLIKTRGQQVTLSCSPISGHRSVSWYQQTPGQGLQFLFEYFSETQRNKGNFPGRFSGRQFSNSRSEMNVSTLELGDSALYLCASSFNAGTSGQFFGPGTRLTVL.

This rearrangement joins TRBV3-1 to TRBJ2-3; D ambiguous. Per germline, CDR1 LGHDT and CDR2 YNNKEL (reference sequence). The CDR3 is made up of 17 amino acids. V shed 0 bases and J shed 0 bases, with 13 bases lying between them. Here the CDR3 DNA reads TGTGCCAGCAGCCAAGATTCTCCAGGCCAAAGCACAGATACGCAGTATTTT. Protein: CASSQDSPGQSTDTQYF.

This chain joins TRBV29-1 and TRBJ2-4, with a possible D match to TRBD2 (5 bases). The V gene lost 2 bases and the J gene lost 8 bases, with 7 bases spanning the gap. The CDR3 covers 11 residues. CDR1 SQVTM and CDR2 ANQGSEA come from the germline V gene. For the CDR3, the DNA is TGCAGCGTTGAAACGGACTACATTCAGTACTTC. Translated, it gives CSVETDYIQYF.

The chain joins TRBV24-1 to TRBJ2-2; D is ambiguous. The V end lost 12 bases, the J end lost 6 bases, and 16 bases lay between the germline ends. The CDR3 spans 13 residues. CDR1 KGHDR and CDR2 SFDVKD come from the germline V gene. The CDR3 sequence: CAVFRADPGELFF. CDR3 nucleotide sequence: TGTGCCGTTTTCCGGGCCGACCCCGGGGAGCTGTTTTTT.

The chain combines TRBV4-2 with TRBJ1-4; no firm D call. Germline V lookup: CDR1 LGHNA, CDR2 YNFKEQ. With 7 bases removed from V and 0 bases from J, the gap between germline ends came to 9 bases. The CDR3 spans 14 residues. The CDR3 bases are TGTGCCAGCACCCACCGGACAACTAATGAAAAACTGTTTTTT. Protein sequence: CASTHRTTNEKLFF.

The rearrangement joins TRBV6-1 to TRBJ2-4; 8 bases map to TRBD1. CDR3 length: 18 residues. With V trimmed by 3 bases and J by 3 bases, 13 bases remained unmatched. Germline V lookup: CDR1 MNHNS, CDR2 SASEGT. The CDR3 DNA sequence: TGTGCCAGCAGTGACAGAGCAGCGGCGGACAGGGTCAAAAACATTCAGTACTTC. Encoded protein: CASSDRAAADRVKNIQYF.

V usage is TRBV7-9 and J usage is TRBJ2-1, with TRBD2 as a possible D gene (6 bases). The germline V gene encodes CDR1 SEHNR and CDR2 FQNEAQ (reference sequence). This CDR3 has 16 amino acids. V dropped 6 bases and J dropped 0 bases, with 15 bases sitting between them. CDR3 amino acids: CASRPIRGNSYNEQFF. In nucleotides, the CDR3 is TGTGCCAGCAGGCCCATTCGGGGGAACTCCTACAATGAGCAGTTCTTC.

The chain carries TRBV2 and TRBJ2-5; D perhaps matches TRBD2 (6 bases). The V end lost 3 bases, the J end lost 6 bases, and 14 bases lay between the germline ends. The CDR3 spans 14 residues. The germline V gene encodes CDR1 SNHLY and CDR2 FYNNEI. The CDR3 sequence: CASSDSGSMKTQYF. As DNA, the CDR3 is TGTGCCAGCAGTGATAGCGGTTCCATGAAGACCCAGTACTTC.

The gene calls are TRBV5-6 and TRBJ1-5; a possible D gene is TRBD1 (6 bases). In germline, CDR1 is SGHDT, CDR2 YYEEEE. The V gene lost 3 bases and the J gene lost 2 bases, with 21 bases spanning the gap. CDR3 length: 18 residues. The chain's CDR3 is CASSSSGTILRGNQPQHF. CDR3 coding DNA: TGTGCCAGCAGCTCGTCCGGGACAATTCTTAGGGGCAATCAGCCCCAGCATTTT.

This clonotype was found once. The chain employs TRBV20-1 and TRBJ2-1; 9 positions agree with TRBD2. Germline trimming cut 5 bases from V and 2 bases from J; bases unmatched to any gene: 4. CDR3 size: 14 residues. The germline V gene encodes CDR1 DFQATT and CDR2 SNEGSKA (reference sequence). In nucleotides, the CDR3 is TGCAGTGCTCTCGTAGCGGGAGCCTACAATGAGCAGTTCTTC. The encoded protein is CSALVAGAYNEQFF.

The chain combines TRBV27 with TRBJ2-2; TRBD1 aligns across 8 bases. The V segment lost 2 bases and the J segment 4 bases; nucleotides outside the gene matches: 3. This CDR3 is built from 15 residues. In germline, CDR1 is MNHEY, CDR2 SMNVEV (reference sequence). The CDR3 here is CASSLAGGVTGELFF. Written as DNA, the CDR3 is TGTGCCAGCAGTTTAGCAGGGGGCGTCACCGGGGAGCTGTTTTTT.

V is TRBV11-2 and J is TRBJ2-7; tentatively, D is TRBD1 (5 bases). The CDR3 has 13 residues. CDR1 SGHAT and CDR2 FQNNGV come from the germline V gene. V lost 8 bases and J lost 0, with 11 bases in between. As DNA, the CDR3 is TGTGCCAGCCGCCTCCAGGGCTCCTACGAGCAGTACTTC. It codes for CASRLQGSYEQYF.

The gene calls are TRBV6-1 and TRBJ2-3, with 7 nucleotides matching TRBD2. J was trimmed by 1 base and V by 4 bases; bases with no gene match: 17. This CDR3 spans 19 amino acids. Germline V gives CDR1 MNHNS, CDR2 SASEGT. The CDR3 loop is CASSGPGLADHRRTDTQYF. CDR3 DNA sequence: TGTGCCAGCAGTGGCCCGGGGCTAGCGGACCACCGACGCACAGATACGCAGTATTTT.

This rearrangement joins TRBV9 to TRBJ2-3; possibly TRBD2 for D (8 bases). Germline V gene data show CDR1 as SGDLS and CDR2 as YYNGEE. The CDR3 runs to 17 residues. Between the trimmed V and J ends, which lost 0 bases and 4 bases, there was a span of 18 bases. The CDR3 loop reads CASSVEGAGGQPDTQYF. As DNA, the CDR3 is TGTGCCAGCAGCGTAGAGGGTGCGGGGGGACAGCCAGATACGCAGTATTTT.

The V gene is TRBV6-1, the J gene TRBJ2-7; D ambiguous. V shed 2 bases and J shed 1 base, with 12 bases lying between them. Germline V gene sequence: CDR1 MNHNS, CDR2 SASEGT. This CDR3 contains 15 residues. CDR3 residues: CASSELWPASYEQYV. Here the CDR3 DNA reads TGTGCCAGCAGTGAACTCTGGCCGGCTTCCTACGAGCAGTACGTC.

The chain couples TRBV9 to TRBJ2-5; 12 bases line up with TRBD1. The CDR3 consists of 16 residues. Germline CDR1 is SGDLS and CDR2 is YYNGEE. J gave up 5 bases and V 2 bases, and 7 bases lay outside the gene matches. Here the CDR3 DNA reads TGTGCCAGCAGCGTCGGGACAGGGGGCCTTCGGGAGACCCAGTACTTC. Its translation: CASSVGTGGLRETQYF.

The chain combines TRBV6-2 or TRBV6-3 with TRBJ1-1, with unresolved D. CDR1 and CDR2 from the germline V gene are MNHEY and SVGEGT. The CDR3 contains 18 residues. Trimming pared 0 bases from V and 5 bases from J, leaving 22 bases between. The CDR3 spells CASSYSVFSREMETEAFF. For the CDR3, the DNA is TGTGCCAGCAGTTACTCTGTATTCTCGAGGGAGATGGAAACTGAAGCTTTCTTT.

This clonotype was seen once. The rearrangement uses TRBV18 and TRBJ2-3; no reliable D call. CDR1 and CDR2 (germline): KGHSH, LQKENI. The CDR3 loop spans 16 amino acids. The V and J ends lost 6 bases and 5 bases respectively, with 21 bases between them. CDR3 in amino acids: CASSILTDPYQDTQYF. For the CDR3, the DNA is TGTGCCAGCTCGATTCTGACGGACCCTTACCAAGATACGCAGTATTTT.